Shown below are 6 T cell receptor beta chains from a single sample sequenced in a study of CD8 T cells in Susac syndrome. The RNA input was about 0.5 to 1 ug, and it was reverse transcribed with random hexamers. MiXCR, applied by TCRdb to the immunoSEQ multiplex PCR reads, yields one record per CDR3 protein. The top ten clones hold over 0.25% of a sample with 110,000 to 150,000 distinct CDR3 sequences, 85% to 95% of them seen once. Sequencing used CD8+ T cells from PBMCs. The receptors originated from a human donor in good health.

The chain has TRBV9 and TRBJ1-5; D gene ambiguous. Per the germline V gene, CDR1 is SGDLS and CDR2 is YYNGEE. Between the trimmed V and J ends, which lost 0 bases and 5 bases, there was a span of 9 bases. CDR3 length: 14 residues. CDR3 residues: CASSVGVGDQPQHF. The CDR3 bases are TGTGCCAGCAGCGTAGGGGTTGGGGATCAGCCCCAGCATTTT. The complete variable domain, with remaining parts taken from reference TRBV9 and TRBJ1-5, reads DSGVTQTPKHLITATGQRVTLRCSPRSGDLSVYWYQQSLDQGLQFLIQYYNGEERAKGNILERFSAQQFPDLHSELNLSSLELGDSALYFCASSVGVGDQPQHFGDGTRLSIL.

This chain links TRBV23-1 with TRBJ1-5; 9 bases fit TRBD1. TRBV23-1 is an ORF, and what it does is uncertain. There are 17 residues in the CDR3. Unmatched junction bases numbered 8, after V lost 0 bases and J lost 5 bases. The CDR3 is CASSQSSRQGGHQPQHF. CDR3 nucleotide sequence: TGCGCCAGCAGTCAATCTAGTAGACAGGGGGGCCATCAGCCCCAGCATTTT.

V is TRBV29-1 and J is TRBJ2-1; 7 bases map to TRBD1. The CDR3 consists of 12 residues. The germline V gene encodes CDR1 SQVTM and CDR2 ANQGSEA. The trim removed 7 bases at V and 8 bases at J, leaving 8 bases unmatched. The CDR3 sequence is CSARTGLDEQFF. CDR3 DNA sequence: TGCAGCGCACGGACAGGCCTGGATGAGCAGTTCTTC.

The V gene is TRBV11-3, the J gene TRBJ2-1, with 7 bases lining up with TRBD2. Germline trimming cut 3 bases from V and 10 bases from J; bases unmatched to any gene: 9. This CDR3 contains 14 residues. Germline CDR1 SGHNT, CDR2 YENEEA. The CDR3 DNA follows: TGTGCCAGCAGCTTTGATAAACCCGGGAGGGAGCAGTTCTTC. Its translation is CASSFDKPGREQFF. Based on the CDR3 plus reference TRBV11-3 and TRBJ2-1, the full variable domain is EAGVVQSPRYKIIEKKQPVAFWCNPISGHNTLYWYLQNLGQGPELLIRYENEEAVDDSQLPKDRFSAERLKGVDSTLKIQPAELGDSAVYLCASSFDKPGREQFFGPGTRLTVL.

The V call is TRBV12-3 or TRBV12-4, the J call TRBJ2-7, with a weak D call TRBD2 (6 bases). The CDR3 has 13 residues. V was shortened by 3 bases and J by 3 bases, with 9 bases between the two germline ends. The CDR3 sequence is CASSFGGIYEQYF. As DNA, the CDR3 is TGTGCCAGCAGTTTTGGCGGGATCTACGAGCAGTACTTC.

This chain connects TRBV7-9 to TRBJ2-1, with unresolved D. This CDR3 spans 13 amino acids. The ends were cut back, 11 bases at V and 6 bases at J, with 17 bases in the middle. Germline CDR1 reads SEHNR; CDR2 reads FQNEAQ (reference sequence). CDR3 sequence: CALRRKESNEQFF. The CDR3 DNA sequence: TGTGCCCTTCGGCGGAAGGAGTCCAATGAGCAGTTCTTC. The entire variable domain, with the rest obtained from reference TRBV7-9 and TRBJ2-1, is as follows: DTGVSQNPRHKITKRGQNVTFRCDPISEHNRLYWYRQTLGQGPEFLTYFQNEAQLEKSRLLSDRFSAERPKGSFSTLEIQRTEQGDSAMYLCALRRKESNEQFFGPGTRLTVL.